This T cell receptor beta chain was captured in a study of T-cell memory formation after mild COVID-19. About the study: There were largely donor-specific TCR clusters. General study results and limits: The appearance of some responding clones in pre-infection memory suggested that cross-reactive memory joined.

A word on this clonotype: The antigen is not known.

A 5'RACE reaction primed in the constant segment made cDNA libraries of TCR alpha and TCR beta, and these carried sample barcodes and UMIs. TCRdb used MiXCR to reprocess the 5' RACE reads, holding one entry per CDR3 protein. The sample carries 310,000 or so distinct CDR3 sequences, approximately 15% recorded once. Per germline, CDR1 SEHNR and CDR2 FQNEAQ (reference sequence). The ends were cut back, 4 bases at V and 4 bases at J, with 23 bases in the middle. The CDR3 consists of 19 residues. The V gene is TRBV7-9, the J gene TRBJ2-6, with D unclear. Sequencing was performed on PBMCs or a T cell subset sorted from them (not recorded which). This TCR derives from a man between 18 and 35 years old who had mild COVID-19 (a few samples of this study predate the infection). Cell type and time point are not known. This CDR3 reads CASSSPTRDTVGGANVLTF. The CDR3 bases are TGTGCCAGCAGCTCACCCACCAGAGATACAGTCGGCGGGGCCAACGTCCTGACTTTC.